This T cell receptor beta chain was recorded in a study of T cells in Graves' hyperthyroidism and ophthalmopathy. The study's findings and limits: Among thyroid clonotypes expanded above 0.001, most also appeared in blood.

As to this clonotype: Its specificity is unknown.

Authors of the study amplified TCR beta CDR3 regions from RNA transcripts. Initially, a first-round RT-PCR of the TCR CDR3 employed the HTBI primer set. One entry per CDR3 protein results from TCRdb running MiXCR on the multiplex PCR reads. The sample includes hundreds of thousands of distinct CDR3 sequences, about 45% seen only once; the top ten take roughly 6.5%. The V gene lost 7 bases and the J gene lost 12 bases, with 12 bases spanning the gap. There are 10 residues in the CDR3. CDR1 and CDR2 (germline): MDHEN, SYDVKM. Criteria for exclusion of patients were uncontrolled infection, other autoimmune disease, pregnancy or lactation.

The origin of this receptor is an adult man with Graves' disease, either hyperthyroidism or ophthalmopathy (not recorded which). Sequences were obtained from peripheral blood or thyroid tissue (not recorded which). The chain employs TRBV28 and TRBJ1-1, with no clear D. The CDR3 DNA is TGTGCCAGCACTAATGACCGCACTTTCTTT. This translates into CASTNDRTFF. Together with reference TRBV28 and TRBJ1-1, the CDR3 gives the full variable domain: DVKVTQSSRYLVKRTGEKVFLECVQDMDHENMFWYRQDPGLGLRLIYFSYDVKMKEKGDIPEGYSVSREKKERFSLILESASTNQTSMYLCASTNDRTFFGQGTRLTVV.